This T cell receptor beta chain derives from a study of graft-versus-host responses after intestinal transplantation. On the study more broadly: Once they had received anti-thymocyte globulin induction, all recipients took tacrolimus and steroids for approximately 3 years. Study findings and constraints: Early post-transplant declines in HvG were associated with peak levels of circulating GvH clones.

Sequencing used immunoSEQ multiplex PCR; TCRdb keeps in-frame clones, though not all of them. The table records 80,000 to 100,000 clones, about 94% of them present only once. As concerns this clone: Its antigen is unknown.

The V segment lost 4 bases and the J segment 3 bases; nucleotides outside the gene matches: 0. The CDR3 is 14 amino acids. Germline V gene lookup returns CDR1 LNHDA and CDR2 SQIVND (reference sequence). The receptor was isolated from a human donor who received an intestinal transplant. This chain joins TRBV19 and TRBJ2-7; 13 positions agree with TRBD2. This sample comprised unstimulated CD4+ T cells sorted from spleen or lymph node cells, obtained before intestinal transplant. The CDR3 DNA follows: TGTGCCAGTAGTAGGACTAGCGGGAGCTACGAGCAGTACTTC. Its translation: CASSRTSGSYEQYF.